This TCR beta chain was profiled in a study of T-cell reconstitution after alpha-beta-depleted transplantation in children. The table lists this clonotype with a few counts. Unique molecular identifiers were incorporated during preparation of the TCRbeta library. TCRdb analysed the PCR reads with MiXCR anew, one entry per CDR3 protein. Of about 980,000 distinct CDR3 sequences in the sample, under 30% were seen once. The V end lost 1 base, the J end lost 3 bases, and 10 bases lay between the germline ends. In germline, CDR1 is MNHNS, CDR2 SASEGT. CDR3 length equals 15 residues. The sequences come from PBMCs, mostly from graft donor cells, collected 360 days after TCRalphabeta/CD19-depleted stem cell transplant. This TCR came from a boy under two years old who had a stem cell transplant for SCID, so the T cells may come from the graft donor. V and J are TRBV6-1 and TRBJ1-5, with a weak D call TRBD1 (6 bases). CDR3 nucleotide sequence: TGTGCCAGCAGTGAAGAGGGGGGTTACAATCAGCCCCAGCATTTT. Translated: CASSEEGGYNQPQHF.